The 9 T cell receptor beta chains below come from one sample, sequenced in a study of Graves' ophthalmopathy and Graves' hyperthyroidism. RNA transcripts were the template, and TCR beta CDR3 regions were amplified from them. First-round RT-PCR with HTBI primers preceded a second-round multiplex PCR. TCRdb reprocessed the multiplex PCR reads via MiXCR and lists one record per CDR3 protein. Among 170,000 or so distinct CDR3 sequences listed, roughly two fifths were seen once. The sample consisted of peripheral blood. Receptor source: a man under 40 with Graves' ophthalmopathy.

Many counts were recorded for this clonotype. V and J are TRBV30 and TRBJ2-4, with D maybe TRBD1 (6 bases). The germline V gene has CDR1 GTSNPN and CDR2 SVGIG (reference sequence). The germline V and J ends were trimmed by 2 bases and 1 base, with 6 bases remaining between them. The CDR3 has 13 residues. CDR3 region: CAWSTGAKNIQYF. The CDR3, as DNA: TGTGCCTGGAGTACAGGGGCCAAAAACATTCAGTACTTC.

This clonotype appeared many times. The chain has TRBV12-3 or TRBV12-4 and TRBJ2-7; TRBD1 matches at 9 bases. With 4 bases clipped from V and 3 bases from J, the junction kept 7 bases outside the gene matches. The CDR3 length is 15 residues. This chain's CDR3 is CASSSSGTGYYEQYF. The CDR3 DNA reads TGTGCCAGCAGTTCCTCCGGGACAGGGTACTACGAGCAGTACTTC.

This clonotype was seen at least ten times. The rearrangement links TRBV20-1 to TRBJ2-5; the D call may be TRBD1 or TRBD2 (6 bases each). The V gene's germline CDR1 is DFQATT and CDR2 SNEGSKA (reference sequence). The CDR3 spans 13 residues. Trimming took 6 bases from V and 5 from J, leaving 16 bases between them. The CDR3 reads CSAKKGGGETQYF. In DNA form, the CDR3 reads TGCAGTGCCAAGAAGGGGGGTGGTGAGACCCAGTACTTC.

The chain is built from TRBV12-3 or TRBV12-4 and TRBJ2-5; TRBD2 might be the D (5 bases). CDR3 length: 14 residues. V lost 7 bases to trimming and J lost 4 bases, with 16 bases between them. CDR3 sequence: CASTKREWRETQYF. The DNA for the CDR3 is TGTGCCAGCACTAAGAGGGAGTGGCGAGAGACCCAGTACTTC.

This clonotype was counted between two and nine times. CDR3 residues: CASSSRGTTGLSYEQYF. The CDR3 DNA is TGTGCCAGCAGCTCGAGAGGGACGACAGGGCTTTCCTACGAGCAGTACTTC. The J gene is TRBJ2-7, the V gene TRBV7-8; 7 bases agree with TRBD1. The germline CDR1 and CDR2 sequences are SGHVS and FQNEAQ. With 4 bases clipped from V and 1 base from J, the junction kept 13 bases outside the gene matches. CDR3 length: 17 residues.

This clonotype appeared many times. The genes are TRBV7-2 and TRBJ1-5; 8 nucleotides align to TRBD1. Losses at the gene ends were 5 bases for V and 8 bases for J; bases not matched to a gene: 11. The CDR3 contains 15 residues. CDR1 is SGHTA, CDR2 FQGNSA, per germline. The CDR3 region is CASSAGGGTLKPQHF. In DNA form, the CDR3 reads TGTGCCAGCAGCGCAGGGGGCGGGACCCTAAAGCCCCAGCATTTT.

This clonotype was observed a few times. The rearrangement uses TRBV7-8 and TRBJ1-5; D uncertain. V dropped 5 bases and J dropped 7 bases, with 12 bases sitting between them. Germline CDR1 and CDR2: SGHVS and FQNEAQ. The length of the CDR3 is 13 residues. The CDR3 loop reads CASSPNVRQPQHF. The CDR3 DNA reads as TGTGCCAGCAGCCCGAATGTCAGACAGCCCCAGCATTTT.

This clonotype showed up many times. The V gene is TRBV7-3, the J gene TRBJ2-5; perhaps TRBD2 as D (8 bases). The germline V gene has CDR1 SGHTA and CDR2 FQGTGA. V lost 4 bases and J 1 base, leaving 16 bases between the germline ends. The CDR3 covers 16 residues. CDR3: CASSSLGRDSQETQYF. The CDR3 bases are TGTGCCAGCAGCTCCCTCGGGAGGGACAGCCAAGAGACCCAGTACTTC.

This clonotype was observed at least ten times. The chain carries TRBV15 and TRBJ2-2; D is unresolved. Germline loops: CDR1 LNHNV, CDR2 YYDKDF (reference sequence). CDR3 size: 14 residues. The V gene lost 0 bases and the J gene lost 7 bases, with 9 bases spanning the gap. CDR3 nucleotide sequence: TGTGCCACCAGCAGAGATCAAGGATTCGGGGAGCTGTTTTTT. It yields the protein CATSRDQGFGELFF.